This T cell receptor (beta chain) was retrieved from a study of T cells in Graves' hyperthyroidism and ophthalmopathy. Study-level results: Among clonotypes expanded in thyroid above 0.001, most were also found in blood.

From RNA transcripts, TCR beta CDR3 regions were amplified. The HTBI primer set served for first-round RT-PCR of the TCR CDR3. TCRdb itself ran the multiplex PCR reads through MiXCR, one entry per CDR3 protein. The sample carries approximately 690,000 distinct CDR3 sequences, about 14% recorded once. This CDR3 has 16 amino acids. Germline V CDR1 and CDR2: LGHNA, YSLEER. V was trimmed by 4 bases and J by 1 base, leaving 14 bases between them. Based on clinical symptoms, serum thyroxine and TRAb, thyroid ultrasound and orbital computed tomography, diagnoses were reached. This clonotype was seen a few times. What it binds is not known.

Source material: blood. The chain uses TRBV4-3 and TRBJ2-1; unclear D gene. The receptor was derived from a woman aged 45-65 years with Graves' ophthalmopathy. The CDR3 protein is CASSPARAASYNEQFF. DNA of the CDR3: TGCGCCAGCAGCCCCGCAAGGGCTGCTTCCTACAATGAGCAGTTCTTC.